The 14 T cell receptor beta chains given below trace back to one sample, sequenced in a study of T cell responses to AZD1222 COVID-19 vaccine. Profiled with immunoSEQ multiplex PCR; TCRdb holds only in-frame clones, not every one. The sample yields some 130,000 clones, 80% to 95% seen once. Sequenced material: peripheral blood, taken on day 0 of AZD1222 vaccination. Receptor source: an adult in good health.

The chain links TRBV5-1 to TRBJ1-1; 7 nucleotides align to TRBD1. V shed 1 base and J 4 bases; nucleotides not matched to a gene: 1. Germline V gene sequence: CDR1 SGHRS, CDR2 YFSETQ. The CDR3 extends over 13 amino acids. CDR3 DNA: TGCGCCAGCAGCTTGACAGGGGTCACTGAAGCTTTCTTT. Amino acid sequence: CASSLTGVTEAFF.

This clone was counted once. V gene TRBV11-3 combines with J gene TRBJ2-5; the match to TRBD2 covers 10 bases. J gave up 2 bases and V 2 bases, and 8 bases lay outside the gene matches. CDR1 SGHNT and CDR2 YENEEA come from the germline V gene. The CDR3 has 17 amino acids. The CDR3 sequence is CASSLSLASGSQETQYF. The CDR3, as DNA: TGTGCCAGCAGCTTAAGTCTGGCTAGCGGGAGTCAAGAGACCCAGTACTTC.

The chain links TRBV9 to TRBJ2-5; 8 bases match TRBD1. V was clipped by 3 bases and J by 4 bases; unmatched bases: 8. The CDR3 is 15 residues long. Germline V gene lookup returns CDR1 SGDLS and CDR2 YYNGEE. CDR3 nucleotide sequence: TGTGCCAGCAGCGGCGCAGGGGGCTTGCGAGAGACCCAGTACTTC. This sequence encodes CASSGAGGLRETQYF.

V is TRBV18 and J is TRBJ2-2, with D uncertain. CDR1 is KGHSH and CDR2 is LQKENI in the germline V gene. The CDR3 spans 13 residues. Trimming removed 3 bases at V and 2 bases at J, with 4 bases between. For the CDR3, the DNA is TGTGCCAGCTCACCTTCCAACACCGGGGAGCTGTTTTTT. Translation gives CASSPSNTGELFF.

The V and J genes are TRBV12-1 and TRBJ2-1; no DNA check was done on the table's D call, TRBD1. TRBV12-1 constitutes a pseudogene. This CDR3 has 16 amino acids. This chain's CDR3 is CASSSWAGVRYNEQFF. For the CDR3, the DNA is TGTGCCAGCAGCTCTTGGGCAGGCGTCCGCTACAATGAGCAGTTCTTC.

The gene calls are TRBV27 and TRBJ1-2; TRBD1 might be the D (6 bases). Germline CDR1 and CDR2: MNHEY and SMNVEV (reference sequence). The CDR3 sequence is 16 residues long. V was cut by 2 bases and J by 4 bases, with 17 bases left in between. DNA for the CDR3: TGTGCCAGCAGTTTAGCCCGGGACACACTCCGCTATGGCTACACCTTC. Translating gives CASSLARDTLRYGYTF.

In this sample, this clone turned up once. Here the CDR3 reads CAISESGMDGYTF. As DNA, the CDR3 is TGTGCCATCAGTGAGTCTGGGATGGATGGCTACACCTTC. The chain couples TRBV10-3 to TRBJ1-2; D uncertain. The CDR3 is 13 residues long. Germline values: CDR1 ENHRY, CDR2 SYGVKD. V gave up 0 bases and J gave up 6 bases, with 8 bases separating them.

This chain links TRBV28 with TRBJ1-5; D not resolved. Trimming took 5 bases from V and 9 from J, leaving 8 bases between them. The CDR3 consists of 11 residues. CDR1 and CDR2 from the germline V gene are MDHEN and SYDVKM. Here the CDR3 reads CASSHKRPQHF. The CDR3 nucleotides read TGTGCCAGCAGTCATAAGCGGCCCCAGCATTTT.

This chain links TRBV19 with TRBJ1-1, with D possibly being TRBD1 (6 bases). Trimming pared 11 bases from V and 4 bases from J, leaving 14 bases between. This CDR3 is built from 12 residues. The germline V gene has CDR1 LNHDA and CDR2 SQIVND (reference sequence). The CDR3 sequence: CASSAGATEAFF. Written as DNA, the CDR3 is TGTGCCTCCTCCGCAGGGGCCACTGAAGCTTTCTTT.

The rearrangement uses TRBV20-1 and TRBJ2-2; D gene uncertain. The CDR3 is made up of 11 amino acids. Germline CDR1 and CDR2: DFQATT and SNEGSKA (reference sequence). V lost 5 bases to trimming and J lost 6 bases, with 7 bases between them. The CDR3 bases are TGCAGTGCTCCCGTAGCCGGGGAGCTGTTTTTT. Translated: CSAPVAGELFF.

This sequence joins TRBV4-2 and TRBJ2-1, with D maybe TRBD2 (5 bases). Deletions cut 4 bases from V and 7 bases from J, with 14 bases between. CDR1 is LGHNA, CDR2 YNFKEQ, per germline. This CDR3 contains 14 residues. CDR3 coding DNA: TGTGCCAGCAGCCCAGCTAGCCCTCTGAATGAGCAGTTCTTC. This gives the protein CASSPASPLNEQFF.

The rearrangement uses TRBV4-1 and TRBJ1-3; D uncertain. This CDR3 has 14 amino acids. Germline assignment: CDR1 MGHRA and CDR2 YSYEKL. The V end was cut by 4 bases, the J end by 4 bases, with 11 bases between. CDR3 sequence (DNA): TGCGCCAGCAGCCCCAGGAATGACGGAAACACCATATATTTT. Translation: CASSPRNDGNTIYF.

This rearrangement joins TRBV10-2 to TRBJ1-1, with 10 bases that match TRBD1. CDR3 size: 17 residues. The junction had 14 bases not matched to a gene; V was cut back by 7 bases and J by 3 bases. Germline CDR1 WSHSY, CDR2 SAAADI. CDR3 sequence reads: CASIRADRGRWDTEAFF. CDR3 nucleotide sequence: TGCGCCAGCATACGAGCCGACAGGGGGCGATGGGACACTGAAGCTTTCTTT.

As concerns this clone: One end of the junction is discordant with germline, which a read error may explain. The V call is TRBV5-1, the J call TRBJ1-1, with D hard to call. The germline gives CDR1 SGHRS, CDR2 YFSETQ. There are 14 residues in the CDR3. The CDR3: CASTLEAGNTEAFF. The CDR3 DNA sequence: TGCGCCAGCACCTTGGAGGCCGGTAACACTGAAGCTTTCTTT. Full variable domain (remainder filled in from reference TRBV5-1 and TRBJ1-1): KAGVTQTPRYLIKTRGQQVTLSCSPISGHRSVSWYQQTPGQGLQFLFEYFSETQRNKGNFPGRFSGRQFSNSRSEMNVSTLELGDSALYLCASTLEAGNTEAFFGQGTRLTVV.